Listed below are T cell receptor beta chains from one sample, sequenced in a study of control samples from healthy donors and cancer patients. Method: immunoSEQ multiplex PCR; TCRdb's copy keeps in-frame clones and lacks some. Of tens of thousands of clones listed, roughly 83% are singletons. Input material: PBMCs. The origin of the receptors is a man between 65 and 85 years old with lung cancer. The CDR3 runs from the conserved cysteine through the conserved F or W. D genes are given only for firm matches. Part of the rows lack a size; the others show once, few, many or a class for expanded clones.

J gene: TRBJ1-4
V gene: TRBV25-1
clone size: NA
D gene: NA
CDR3 DNA: TGTGCCAGCAGGTCGGCGACTAATGAAAAACTGTTTTTT
CDR3 protein: CASRSATNEKLFF

J gene: TRBJ1-5
V gene: TRBV11-2
clone size: NA
D gene: NA
CDR3 DNA: TGTGCCAGCAGCTTAGATCTGAGGAATCAGCCCCAGCATTTT
CDR3 protein: CASSLDLRNQPQHF

J gene: TRBJ1-3
V gene: TRBV5-5
clone size: NA
D gene: TRBD1
CDR3 DNA: TGTGCCAGCAGCCCCCGGGGACAGGCGGACTCTGGAAACACCATATATTTT
CDR3 protein: CASSPRGQADSGNTIYF

J gene: TRBJ1-5
V gene: TRBV19
clone size: NA
D gene: TRBD1
CDR3 DNA: TGTGCCAGTACCTCCCCAGGGGGGGGCAGCAATCAGCCCCAGCATTTT
CDR3 protein: CASTSPGGGSNQPQHF

J gene: TRBJ1-5
V gene: TRBV19
clone size: NA
D gene: NA
CDR3 DNA: TGTGCCAGTAGTGCAGGGACTTATAGCAATCAGCCCCAGCATTTT
CDR3 protein: CASSAGTYSNQPQHF

J gene: TRBJ1-1
V gene: TRBV11-2
clone size: NA
D gene: NA
CDR3 DNA: TGTGCCAGCAGCTCCCGGGTCGCGTGGGTTGATGAAGCTTTCTTT
CDR3 protein: CASSSRVAWVDEAFF

J gene: TRBJ2-2
V gene: TRBV20-1
clone size: NA
D gene: TRBD2
CDR3 DNA: TGCAGTGCTAGTTTGGCGGGGGTATTCACCGGGGAGCTGTTTTTT
CDR3 protein: CSASLAGVFTGELFF

J gene: TRBJ1-6
V gene: TRBV6-6
clone size: NA
D gene: NA
CDR3 DNA: TGTGCCAGCAGACCATTGACAAGGTTGAGTTCACCCCTCCACTTT
CDR3 protein: CASRPLTRLSSPLHF

J gene: TRBJ2-2
V gene: TRBV11-2
clone size: NA
D gene: TRBD1
CDR3 DNA: TGTGCCAGCAGAGTCGACAGGGTTGGATCCGGGGAGCTGTTTTTT
CDR3 protein: CASRVDRVGSGELFF

J gene: TRBJ2-1
V gene: TRBV6-2/TRBV6-3
clone size: once
D gene: NA
CDR3 DNA: TGTGCCAGCAGTTACCCTCGGACAAGACCATTTTACAATGAGCAGTTCTTC
CDR3 protein: CASSYPRTRPFYNEQFF

J gene: TRBJ2-5
V gene: TRBV5-8
clone size: once
D gene: NA
CDR3 DNA: TGTGCCAGCAGCCCCCGGACCCAGAACCAAGAGACCCAGTACTTC
CDR3 protein: CASSPRTQNQETQYF

J gene: TRBJ2-7
V gene: TRBV7-9
clone size: NA
D gene: NA
CDR3 DNA: TGTGCCAGCAGCTTCACAGGTTACGAGCAGTACTTC
CDR3 protein: CASSFTGYEQYF

J gene: TRBJ2-6
V gene: TRBV19
clone size: NA
D gene: NA
CDR3 DNA: TGTGCCAGTAGTATAGCGGGCCAGGGGATTTCTGGGGCCAACGTCCTGACTTTC
CDR3 protein: CASSIAGQGISGANVLTF

J gene: TRBJ2-4
V gene: TRBV11-2
clone size: once
D gene: TRBD1
CDR3 DNA: TGTGCCAGCGAGATGACAGGGGCCAAAAACATTCAGTACTTC
CDR3 protein: CASEMTGAKNIQYF

J gene: TRBJ2-3
V gene: TRBV5-6
clone size: NA
D gene: TRBD1
CDR3 DNA: TGTGCCAGCAGCTTAGGGACAGGGTTTGTGGATACGCAGTATTTT
CDR3 protein: CASSLGTGFVDTQYF

J gene: TRBJ2-3
V gene: TRBV21-1
clone size: NA
D gene: NA
CDR3 DNA: TGTGCCAGCAGCAGGGGGCTACAGGGTTCCGAGTATTTT
CDR3 protein: CASSRGLQGSEYF

J gene: TRBJ1-1
V gene: TRBV19
clone size: NA
D gene: TRBD1
CDR3 DNA: TGTGCCAGTAGTACCAGTACAGGGGGTGGCACTGAAGCTTTCTTT
CDR3 protein: CASSTSTGGGTEAFF

J gene: TRBJ1-4
V gene: TRBV10-3
clone size: NA
D gene: NA
CDR3 DNA: TGTGCCATCAGTGACGGGTTTTCTGAAAAACTGTTTTTT
CDR3 protein: CAISDGFSEKLFF

J gene: TRBJ1-6
V gene: TRBV18
clone size: few
D gene: NA
CDR3 DNA: TGTGCCAGCTCACCAGAGGGGAAGGGCTCACCCCTCCACTTT
CDR3 protein: CASSPEGKGSPLHF

J gene: TRBJ1-2
V gene: TRBV30
clone size: NA
D gene: NA
CDR3 DNA: TGTGCCTGGAGTGGGAAATTGGGCTATGGCTACACCTTC
CDR3 protein: CAWSGKLGYGYTF

J gene: TRBJ2-2
V gene: TRBV5-4
clone size: NA
D gene: TRBD1
CDR3 DNA: TGTGCCAGCAGCACGGGGACAGGGCCGCCGAACACCGGGGAGCTGTTTTTT
CDR3 protein: CASSTGTGPPNTGELFF

J gene: TRBJ2-3
V gene: TRBV7-9
clone size: NA
D gene: TRBD2
CDR3 DNA: TGTGCCAGCAGCTTACGGGGGGGATTAGATACGCAGTATTTT
CDR3 protein: CASSLRGGLDTQYF

J gene: TRBJ2-3
V gene: TRBV29-1
clone size: NA
D gene: NA
CDR3 DNA: TGCAGCGTTGACCTAGTACAAGGAGCTGGTTGGTATTTT
CDR3 protein: CSVDLVQGAGWYF

J gene: TRBJ2-5
V gene: TRBV7-3
clone size: NA
D gene: NA
CDR3 DNA: TGTGCCAGCAGTTATACGGGTGGGGAGACCCAGTACTTC
CDR3 protein: CASSYTGGETQYF

J gene: TRBJ1-3
V gene: TRBV19
clone size: once
D gene: NA
CDR3 DNA: TGTGCCAGTAGTATCAGGACCGCGAGAAACACCATATATTTT
CDR3 protein: CASSIRTARNTIYF

J gene: TRBJ1-1
V gene: TRBV19
clone size: few
D gene: NA
CDR3 DNA: TGTGCCACCCAGGGGCAGACTGTGAACACTGAAGCTTTCTTT
CDR3 protein: CATQGQTVNTEAFF